The 14 T cell receptor beta chains listed next were all sequenced from one sample in a study of Ad26.COV2.S vaccination and SARS-CoV-2 variants. Libraries were prepared by immunoSEQ multiplex PCR; TCRdb keeps only in-frame clonotypes and omits some of them. The sample records about 350,000 clones, around 88% being singletons. Treatment denoted: around 19 received Ad26.COV2.S at low or high dose, single or two shots; roughly five received placebo; per-sample allocation not given. On day 63 after the first injection, vaccine and placebo recipients gave samples. The sequencing used peripheral blood, collected in a trial of Ad26.COV2.S vaccine versus placebo. The receptor source for this set is a person between 18 and 60 years old who received the Ad26.COV2.S COVID-19 vaccine or a placebo.

The rearrangement links TRBV5-1 to TRBJ1-6; TRBD1 aligns across 8 bases. The germline CDR1 and CDR2 sequences are SGHRS and YFSETQ. V was clipped by 2 bases and J by 6 bases; unmatched bases: 1. CDR3 length: 14 residues. The CDR3 region is CASSLQGGNSPLHF. The CDR3 nucleotides are TGCGCCAGCAGCTTACAGGGGGGTAATTCACCCCTCCACTTT. Full variable domain (missing parts from reference TRBV5-1 and TRBJ1-6): KAGVTQTPRYLIKTRGQQVTLSCSPISGHRSVSWYQQTPGQGLQFLFEYFSETQRNKGNFPGRFSGRQFSNSRSEMNVSTLELGDSALYLCASSLQGGNSPLHFGNGTRLTVT.

V is TRBV2 and J is TRBJ1-5; D is ambiguous. Trimming left V 8 bases short and J 1 base short, with 15 bases between. The germline V gene encodes CDR1 SNHLY and CDR2 FYNNEI. The CDR3 extends over 15 amino acids. CDR3 bases: TGTGCCAGCGGGGAGAGGACGGCCAGCAATCAGCCCCAGCATTTT. Translating gives CASGERTASNQPQHF.

This CDR3 is CASSYSAFGNTEAFF. The CDR3 nucleotides read TGTGCCAGCAGTTACTCGGCTTTTGGGAACACTGAAGCTTTCTTT. This chain links TRBV6-2 or TRBV6-3 with TRBJ1-1; D unresolved. With 0 bases removed from V and 1 base from J, the gap between germline ends came to 9 bases. The length of the CDR3 is 15 residues. Germline assignment: CDR1 MNHEY and CDR2 SVGEGT.

The chain joins TRBV19 to TRBJ2-5; 7 bases match TRBD1. After removal of 6 bases from V and 3 bases from J, the junction contained 4 bases not matched to a gene. Germline V gene sequence: CDR1 LNHDA, CDR2 SQIVND (reference sequence). The CDR3 length is 13 residues. The CDR3 DNA reads TGTGCCAGTAGCCGGGACAGAAAAGAGACCCAGTACTTC. Encoded protein: CASSRDRKETQYF.

The chain links TRBV6-2 or TRBV6-3 to TRBJ1-2; TRBD1 might be the D (5 bases). Between the trimmed V and J ends, which lost 5 bases and 4 bases, there was a span of 17 bases. This CDR3 has 15 residues. Looked up from germline, CDR1 is MNHEY and CDR2 is SVGEGT. CDR3 sequence: CASSPSSTEIYGYTF. In DNA form, the CDR3 reads TGTGCCAGCAGTCCATCTTCGACAGAGATCTATGGCTACACCTTC.

This clone occurred once. V gene TRBV6-6 combines with J gene TRBJ2-1; 12 bases align to TRBD2. Germline assignment: CDR1 MNHNY and CDR2 SVGAGI (reference sequence). This CDR3 contains 15 residues. V lost 4 bases to trimming and J lost 6 bases; unmatched junction nucleotides: 4. The CDR3 is CASSSPTSGSNEQFF. For the CDR3, the DNA is TGTGCCAGCAGTTCCCCGACTAGCGGGAGCAATGAGCAGTTCTTC.

V and J are TRBV5-1 and TRBJ2-5; maybe TRBD1 (5 bases). There are 14 residues in the CDR3. V was trimmed by 0 bases and J by 5 bases, leaving 11 bases between them. CDR1 is SGHRS, CDR2 YFSETQ, per germline. The CDR3 is CASSLVSGIETQYF. For the CDR3, the DNA is TGCGCCAGCAGCTTGGTGTCAGGGATCGAGACCCAGTACTTC.

The chain uses TRBV9 and TRBJ2-1, with D possibly TRBD2 on 6 matching bases. Germline loops: CDR1 SGDLS, CDR2 YYNGEE. V was trimmed by 6 bases and J by 4 bases, leaving 17 bases between them. The CDR3 spans 15 residues. CDR3 sequence (DNA): TGTGCCAGCACCCCCCGGGACTGGGTTTACAATGAGCAGTTCTTC. Translation: CASTPRDWVYNEQFF. Complete variable domain (other parts from reference TRBV9 and TRBJ2-1): DSGVTQTPKHLITATGQRVTLRCSPRSGDLSVYWYQQSLDQGLQFLIQYYNGEERAKGNILERFSAQQFPDLHSELNLSSLELGDSALYFCASTPRDWVYNEQFFGPGTRLTVL.

The DNA for the CDR3 is TGCGCCAGCAGCTCACAGGAGGTAATAGATACGCAGTATTTT. Its protein is CASSSQEVIDTQYF. The chain employs TRBV5-1 and TRBJ2-3; D may correspond to TRBD1 or TRBD2 (5 bases each). Trimming removed 3 bases from V and 5 bases from J, with 13 bases in between. This CDR3 is 14 amino acids long. The V gene's germline CDR1 is SGHRS and CDR2 YFSETQ.

The chain joins TRBV11-2 to TRBJ2-1; 9 bases map to TRBD2. Trimming at V came to 5 bases and at J to 1 base, leaving 6 bases not matched to a gene. Germline CDR1 is SGHAT and CDR2 is FQNNGV. The CDR3 is 16 amino acids. This CDR3 reads CASSPGTSRSYNEQFF. The CDR3 bases are TGTGCCAGCAGCCCCGGGACTAGCCGGTCCTACAATGAGCAGTTCTTC.

The rearrangement uses TRBV11-2 and TRBJ2-1; D gene uncertain. The CDR3 is made up of 13 amino acids. CDR1 and CDR2 (germline): SGHAT, FQNNGV. V was clipped by 1 base and J by 2 bases, with 3 bases between them. Written as DNA, the CDR3 is TGTGCCAGCAGCTTAGCTGCCTACAATGAGCAGTTCTTC. This codes for CASSLAAYNEQFF.

This clone was picked up a small number of times. The CDR3 reads CASSFGRNEQFF. In nucleotides, the CDR3 is TGTGCCAGCAGCTTTGGACGGAATGAGCAGTTCTTC. This chain connects TRBV5-4 to TRBJ2-1, with no clear D. Trimming cost V 2 bases and J 7 bases, with 7 bases left between them. Germline CDR1 SGHNT, CDR2 YYREEE (reference sequence). There are 12 residues in the CDR3.

CDR3 nucleotide sequence: TGTGCCAGCTGGACGAGGACAGCCTCTGGAAACACCATATATTTT. This translates into CASWTRTASGNTIYF. The V and J genes are TRBV21-1 and TRBJ1-3; the listed D gene, TRBD1, was not tested against the DNA. TRBV21-1 is tagged as a pseudogene. The CDR3 runs to 15 residues.

The chain employs TRBV5-5 and TRBJ1-1; D is unresolved. CDR1 SGHKS and CDR2 YYEKEE come from the germline V gene (reference sequence). V was shortened by 0 bases and J by 3 bases, with 6 bases between the two germline ends. This CDR3 contains 13 residues. CDR3 amino acids: CASSLGLYTEAFF. Written as DNA, the CDR3 is TGTGCCAGCAGCTTGGGGTTGTACACTGAAGCTTTCTTT.